Below are 3 T cell receptor beta chains sequenced from a single sample in a study of cytomegalovirus exposure and HLA in healthy donors. Primers for the PCR totalled 60 Vbeta and 13 Jbeta. Method: immunoSEQ multiplex PCR; TCRdb's copy keeps in-frame clones and lacks some. The profile shows 150,000 to 200,000 clones, approximately 80% of them singletons. Sequencing was done on a sample of PBMCs. These receptors all stem from a man in his late teens or twenties in good health and CMV-seronegative.

The chain links TRBV6-6 to TRBJ1-6; TRBD1 might be the D (5 bases). The V gene lost 6 bases and the J gene lost 7 bases, with 13 bases spanning the gap. This CDR3 region has 14 residues. Germline-derived CDR1 and CDR2 are MNHNY and SVGAGI (reference sequence). The CDR3 sequence is CASSIRVLNSPLHF. As DNA, the CDR3 is TGTGCCAGCAGCATCAGGGTTTTGAATTCACCCCTCCACTTT.

V usage is TRBV28 and J usage is TRBJ1-3; D gene uncertain. The CDR3 sequence is 12 residues long. CDR1 MDHEN and CDR2 SYDVKM come from the germline V gene. V was clipped by 3 bases and J by 2 bases, with 2 bases between them. This CDR3 is CASSFAGNTIYF. DNA for the CDR3: TGTGCCAGCAGTTTCGCTGGAAACACCATATATTTT.

In nucleotides, the CDR3 is TGCGCCAGCCGACCTTTAGCGGGGGGGATCTATACGCAGTATTTT. Encoded protein: CASRPLAGGIYTQYF. The V and J genes are TRBV5-1 and TRBJ2-3; TRBD2 matches 11 bases. Trimming cost V 7 bases and J 7 bases; bases outside gene matches: 11. CDR1 SGHRS and CDR2 YFSETQ come from the germline V gene. The length of the CDR3 is 15 residues. The variable domain in full, with the rest retrieved from reference TRBV5-1 and TRBJ2-3, is KAGVTQTPRYLIKTRGQQVTLSCSPISGHRSVSWYQQTPGQGLQFLFEYFSETQRNKGNFPGRFSGRQFSNSRSEMNVSTLELGDSALYLCASRPLAGGIYTQYFGPGTRLTVL.